A single sample gave rise to the 6 T cell receptor beta chains below, sequenced in a study of CD8 T cells in ankylosing spondylitis. Study-wide results and limits: Blood from ankylosing spondylitis patients appeared to carry a characteristic roughly 8-variant TCR beta motif.

TCRdb re-derived calls from the 5' RACE reads in MiXCR, one entry per CDR3 protein. The sample includes 700,000 or so distinct CDR3 sequences, 19% of them seen just once. No antigen has been identified for these receptors. Sequencing was carried out using blood, either unsorted or a sorted T cell fraction (not recorded which). All receptors derive from a male donor with ankylosing spondylitis.

This clonotype was recorded many times. V usage is TRBV6-1 and J usage is TRBJ2-5; D not certain. Germline CDR1 and CDR2: MNHNS and SASEGT. The CDR3 spans 14 residues. The V end was cut by 6 bases, the J end by 2 bases, with 13 bases between. CDR3 sequence reads: CASRATTAQETQYF. The CDR3 nucleotides read TGTGCCAGCAGGGCCACTACAGCACAAGAGACCCAGTACTTC.

This chain joins TRBV27 and TRBJ2-7, with 7 positions matching TRBD1. The CDR3 has 15 amino acids. V was pared by 6 bases and J by 0 bases, with 8 bases of the junction left unmatched. The germline V gene has CDR1 MNHEY and CDR2 SMNVEV (reference sequence). CDR3 bases: TGTGCCAGCAGACTAGACAGGGCCCTCTCCTACGAGCAGTACTTC. Its translation is CASRLDRALSYEQYF.

This clonotype was observed a handful of times. V and J are TRBV29-1 and TRBJ1-2, with D possibly matching TRBD1 (6 bases). With 4 bases removed from V and 6 bases from J, the gap between germline ends came to 9 bases. The germline V gene encodes CDR1 SQVTM and CDR2 ANQGSEA. The CDR3 is 11 residues long. CDR3 in DNA: TGCAGCGTTGGTGGGGGCAATGGCTACACCTTC. Amino acid sequence: CSVGGGNGYTF.

The chain uses TRBV5-1 and TRBJ2-3; D is ambiguous. The CDR3 length is 15 residues. Between the trimmed V and J ends, which lost 0 bases and 0 bases, there was a span of 8 bases. CDR1 is SGHRS, CDR2 YFSETQ, per germline. The CDR3 DNA reads TGCGCCAGCAGCTTGGAGACATCTAGCACAGATACGCAGTATTTT. This sequence encodes CASSLETSSTDTQYF.

The V call is TRBV7-8, the J call TRBJ1-2; 9 nucleotides agree with TRBD1. V lost 1 base, J lost 6 bases, and 6 bases stayed unmatched. The germline gives CDR1 SGHVS, CDR2 FQNEAQ. The CDR3 has 15 residues. The CDR3 DNA sequence: TGTGCCAGCAGCTTAGTGGGACAGGGAATAGATGGCTACACCTTC. This gives the protein CASSLVGQGIDGYTF.

This chain uses TRBV28 with TRBJ2-3; 8 bases match TRBD2. Per the germline V gene, CDR1 is MDHEN and CDR2 is SYDVKM. After removal of 6 bases from V and 2 bases from J, the junction contained 7 bases not matched to a gene. CDR3 length equals 15 residues. The CDR3 sequence is CASRPRGADTDTQYF. The CDR3 DNA is TGTGCCAGCAGGCCGCGGGGGGCGGACACAGATACGCAGTATTTT.